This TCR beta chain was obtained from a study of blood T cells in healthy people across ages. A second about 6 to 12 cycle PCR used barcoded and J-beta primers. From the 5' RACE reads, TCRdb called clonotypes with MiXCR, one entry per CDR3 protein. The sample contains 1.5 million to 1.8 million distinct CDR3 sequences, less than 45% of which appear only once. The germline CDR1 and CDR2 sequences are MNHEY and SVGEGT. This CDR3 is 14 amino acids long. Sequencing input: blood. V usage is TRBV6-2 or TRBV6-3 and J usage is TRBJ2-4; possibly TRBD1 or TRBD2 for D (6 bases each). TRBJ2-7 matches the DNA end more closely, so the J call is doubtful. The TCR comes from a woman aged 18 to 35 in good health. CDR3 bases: TGTGCCAGCACGGACGGGGGACACTCCTACGAGCAGTACTTC. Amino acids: CASTDGGHSYEQYF.